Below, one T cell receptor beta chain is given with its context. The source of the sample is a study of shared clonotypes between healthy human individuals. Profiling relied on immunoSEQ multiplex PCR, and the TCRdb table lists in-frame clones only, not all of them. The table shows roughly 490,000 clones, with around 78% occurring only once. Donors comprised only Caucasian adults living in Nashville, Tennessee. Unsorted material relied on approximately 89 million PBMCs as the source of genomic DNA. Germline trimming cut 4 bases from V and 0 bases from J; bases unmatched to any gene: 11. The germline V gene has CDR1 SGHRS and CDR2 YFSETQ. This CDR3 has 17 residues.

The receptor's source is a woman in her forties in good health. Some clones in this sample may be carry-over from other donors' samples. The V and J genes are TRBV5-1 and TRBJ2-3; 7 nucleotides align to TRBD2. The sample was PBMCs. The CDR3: CASSRTQLAPSTDTQYF. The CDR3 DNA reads TGCGCCAGCAGCCGAACACAACTAGCGCCCAGCACAGATACGCAGTATTTT.